This TCR beta chain was sequenced in a study of T-cell memory formation after mild COVID-19. TCRdb itself ran the 5' RACE reads through MiXCR, one entry per CDR3 protein. The repertoire consists of hundreds of thousands of distinct CDR3 sequences, with 28% occurring once and the leading ten covering about 14%. This clonotype was seen many times. This TCR was recovered from an adult woman who had mild COVID-19 (a few samples of this study predate the infection). Cell type and time point are not known. Specimen: PBMCs or a T cell subset sorted from them (not recorded which).

This chain's CDR3 is CASSPRTRTDEQFF. The CDR3, as DNA: TGTGCCAGCTCACCCCGGACAAGGACCGATGAGCAGTTCTTC. The genes are TRBV18 and TRBJ2-1, with a possible D match to TRBD1 (5 bases). The CDR3 sequence is 14 residues long. Trimming removed 3 bases at V and 8 bases at J, with 14 bases between. Germline V gives CDR1 KGHSH, CDR2 LQKENI. The whole variable domain, remainder taken from reference TRBV18 and TRBJ2-1, is NAGVMQNPRHLVRRRGQEARLRCSPMKGHSHVYWYRQLPEEGLKFMVYLQKENIIDESGMPKERFSAEFPKEGPSILRIQQVVRGDSAAYFCASSPRTRTDEQFFGPGTRLTVL.